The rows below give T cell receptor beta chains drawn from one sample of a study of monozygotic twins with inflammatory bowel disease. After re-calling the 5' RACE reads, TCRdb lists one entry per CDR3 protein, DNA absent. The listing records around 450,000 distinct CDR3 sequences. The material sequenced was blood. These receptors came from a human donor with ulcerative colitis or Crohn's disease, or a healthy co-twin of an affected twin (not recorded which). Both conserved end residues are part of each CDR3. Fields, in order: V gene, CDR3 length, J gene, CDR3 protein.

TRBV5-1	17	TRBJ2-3	CASSPIRFRDTTDTQYF
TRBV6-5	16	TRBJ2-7	CASSYVGLESSYEQYF
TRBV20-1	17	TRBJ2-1	CSARARTGTDSYNEQFF
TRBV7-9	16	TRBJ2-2	CASSGPGAANTGELFF
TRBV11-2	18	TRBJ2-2	CASSLFWDRAQGTGELFF
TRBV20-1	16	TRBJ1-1	CSARDWGGHQDTEAFF
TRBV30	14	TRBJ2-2	CAWRGSDWAGELFF
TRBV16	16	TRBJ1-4	CASSQSQLTDNEKLFF
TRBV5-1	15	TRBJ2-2	CASSWAGPNTGELFF
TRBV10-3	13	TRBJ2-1	CAISPRTGNEQFF
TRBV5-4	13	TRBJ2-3	CASSYRAADTQYF
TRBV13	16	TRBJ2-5	CASSLLASGYQETQYF
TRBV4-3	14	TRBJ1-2	CASTRDRQNYGYTF
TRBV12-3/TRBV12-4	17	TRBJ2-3	CASSAEHRGLGADTQYF
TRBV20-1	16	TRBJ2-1	CSARDVAGGSYNEQFF
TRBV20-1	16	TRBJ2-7	CSAKKFGLAVSYEQYF
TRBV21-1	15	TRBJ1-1	CASSETRVGNTEAFF
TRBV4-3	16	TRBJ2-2	CASSQGGRGVTGELFF
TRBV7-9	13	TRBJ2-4	CASSPAGGNIQYF
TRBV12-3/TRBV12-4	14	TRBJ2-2	CASSFSGVHGELFF
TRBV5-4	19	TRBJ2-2	CASSLGNTQGFEVTGELFF
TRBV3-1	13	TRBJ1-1	CASSSTRNTEAFF
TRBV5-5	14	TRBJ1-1	CASSPTIEDTEAFF
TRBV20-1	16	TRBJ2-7	CSARIRDSLWAYEQYF
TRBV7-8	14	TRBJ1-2	CASRPREVSYGYTF
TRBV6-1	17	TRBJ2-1	CASRNDRDRVAYNEQFF
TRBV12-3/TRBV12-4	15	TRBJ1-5	CASSPAALSNQPQHF
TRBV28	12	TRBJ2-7	CASSTGQDEQYF
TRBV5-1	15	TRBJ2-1	CASAARDSTYNEQFF
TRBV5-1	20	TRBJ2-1	CASTSSETRDVVVAGPEGFF
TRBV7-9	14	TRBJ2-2	CASPPRGDTGELFF
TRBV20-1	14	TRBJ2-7	CSASPTSGPYEQYF
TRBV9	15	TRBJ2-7	CASSVAPGSSYEQYF
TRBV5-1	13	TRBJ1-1	CASSLYVTGEAFF
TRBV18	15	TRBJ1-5	CASSRDGDSNQPQHF